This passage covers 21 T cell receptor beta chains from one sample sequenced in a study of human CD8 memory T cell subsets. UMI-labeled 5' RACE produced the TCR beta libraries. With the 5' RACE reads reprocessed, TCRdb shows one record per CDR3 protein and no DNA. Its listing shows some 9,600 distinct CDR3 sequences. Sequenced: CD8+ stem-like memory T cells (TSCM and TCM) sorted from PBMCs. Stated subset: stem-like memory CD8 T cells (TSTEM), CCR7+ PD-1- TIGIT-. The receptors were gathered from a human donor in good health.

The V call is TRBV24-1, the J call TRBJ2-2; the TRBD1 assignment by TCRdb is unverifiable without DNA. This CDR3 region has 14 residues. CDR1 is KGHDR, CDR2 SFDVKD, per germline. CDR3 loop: CATTGTGSTGELFF.

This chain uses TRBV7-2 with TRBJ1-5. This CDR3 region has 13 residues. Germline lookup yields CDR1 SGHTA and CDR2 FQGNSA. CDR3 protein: CASSPYSNQPQHF. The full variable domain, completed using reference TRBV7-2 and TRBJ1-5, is GAGVSQSPSNKVTEKGKDVELRCDPISGHTALYWYRQSLGQGLEFLIYFQGNSAPDKSGLPSDRFSAERTGGSVSTLTIQRTQQEDSAVYLCASSPYSNQPQHFGDGTRLSIL.

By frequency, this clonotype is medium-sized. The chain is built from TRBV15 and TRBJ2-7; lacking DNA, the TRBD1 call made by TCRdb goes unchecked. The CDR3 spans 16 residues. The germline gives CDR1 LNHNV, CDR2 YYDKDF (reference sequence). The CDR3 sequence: CATSSTALGESHEQYF.

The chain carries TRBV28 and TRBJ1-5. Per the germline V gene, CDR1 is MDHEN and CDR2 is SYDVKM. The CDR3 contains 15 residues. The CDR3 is CASELGGLYNQPQHF.

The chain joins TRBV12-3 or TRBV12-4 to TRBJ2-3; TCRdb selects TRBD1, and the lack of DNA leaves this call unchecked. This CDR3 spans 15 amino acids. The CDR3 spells CASSPSLQGPDTQYF.

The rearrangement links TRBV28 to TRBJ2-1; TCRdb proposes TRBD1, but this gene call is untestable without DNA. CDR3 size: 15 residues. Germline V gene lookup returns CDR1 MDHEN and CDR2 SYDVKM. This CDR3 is CASGGDASSYNEQFF. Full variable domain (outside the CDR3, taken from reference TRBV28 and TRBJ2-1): DVKVTQSSRYLVKRTGEKVFLECVQDMDHENMFWYRQDPGLGLRLIYFSYDVKMKEKGDIPEGYSVSREKKERFSLILESASTNQTSMYLCASGGDASSYNEQFFGPGTRLTVL.

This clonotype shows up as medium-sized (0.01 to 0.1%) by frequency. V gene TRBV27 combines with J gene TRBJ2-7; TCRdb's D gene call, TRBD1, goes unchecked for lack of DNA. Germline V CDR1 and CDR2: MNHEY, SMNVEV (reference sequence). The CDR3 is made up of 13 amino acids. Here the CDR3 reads CASRAGTAYEQYF.

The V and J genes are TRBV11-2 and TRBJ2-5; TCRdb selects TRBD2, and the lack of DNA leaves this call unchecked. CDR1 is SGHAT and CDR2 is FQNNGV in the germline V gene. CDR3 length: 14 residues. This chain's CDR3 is CASSPGLGGETQYF.

The CDR3 sequence: CASRQGQGDGYTF. The rearrangement joins TRBV6-5 to TRBJ1-2; no DNA is available, so the TRBD1 call from TCRdb remains unchecked. This CDR3 is built from 13 residues. Germline lookup yields CDR1 MNHEY and CDR2 SVGAGI.

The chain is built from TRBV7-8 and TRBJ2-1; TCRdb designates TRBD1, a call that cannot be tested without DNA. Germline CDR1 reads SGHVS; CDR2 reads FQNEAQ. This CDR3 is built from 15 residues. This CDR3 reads CASTHRDRQGNEQFF.

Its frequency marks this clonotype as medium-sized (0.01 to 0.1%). This CDR3 reads CASRRGFGQPQHF. This chain links TRBV12-3 or TRBV12-4 with TRBJ1-5; the D gene TCRdb calls, TRBD1, cannot be checked with no DNA. This CDR3 spans 13 amino acids.

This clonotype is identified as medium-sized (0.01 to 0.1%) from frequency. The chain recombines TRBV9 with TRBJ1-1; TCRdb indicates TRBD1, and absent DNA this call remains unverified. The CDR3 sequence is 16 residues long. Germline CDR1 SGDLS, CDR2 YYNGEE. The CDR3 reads CASSTGSGGVNPEAFF.

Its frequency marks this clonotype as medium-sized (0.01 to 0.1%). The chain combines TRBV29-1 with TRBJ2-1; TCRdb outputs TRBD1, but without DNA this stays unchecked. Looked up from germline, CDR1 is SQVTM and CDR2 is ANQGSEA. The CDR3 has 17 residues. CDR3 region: CSVEDPGLNGGRGEQFF.

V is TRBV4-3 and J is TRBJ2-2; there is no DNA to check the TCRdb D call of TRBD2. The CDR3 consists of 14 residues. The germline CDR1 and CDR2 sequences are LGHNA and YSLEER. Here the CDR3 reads CASSQDRGGGELFF.

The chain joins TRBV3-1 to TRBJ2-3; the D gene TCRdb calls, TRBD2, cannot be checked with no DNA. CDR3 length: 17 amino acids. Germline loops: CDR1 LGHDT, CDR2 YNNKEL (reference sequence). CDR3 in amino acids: CASSQEGASFLPDTQYF.

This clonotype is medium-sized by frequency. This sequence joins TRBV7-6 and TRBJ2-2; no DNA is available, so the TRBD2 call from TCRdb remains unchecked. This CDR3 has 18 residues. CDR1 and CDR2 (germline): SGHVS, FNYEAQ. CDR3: CASSRSGGTSVYTGELFF.

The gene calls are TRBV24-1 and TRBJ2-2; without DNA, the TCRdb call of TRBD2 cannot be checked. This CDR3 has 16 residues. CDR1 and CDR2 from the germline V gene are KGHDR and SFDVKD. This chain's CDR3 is CATSDFTSRNTGELFF.

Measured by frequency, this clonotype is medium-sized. CDR3 sequence reads: CSVERDDYNEQFF. The V and J genes are TRBV29-1 and TRBJ2-1; TCRdb names TRBD1, which stays unverified in the absence of DNA. From germline, CDR1 is SQVTM and CDR2 ANQGSEA. This CDR3 has 13 amino acids.

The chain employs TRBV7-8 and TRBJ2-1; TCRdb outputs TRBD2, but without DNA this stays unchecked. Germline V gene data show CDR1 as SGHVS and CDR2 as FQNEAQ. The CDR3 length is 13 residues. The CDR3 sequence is CASSLGASGEQFF.

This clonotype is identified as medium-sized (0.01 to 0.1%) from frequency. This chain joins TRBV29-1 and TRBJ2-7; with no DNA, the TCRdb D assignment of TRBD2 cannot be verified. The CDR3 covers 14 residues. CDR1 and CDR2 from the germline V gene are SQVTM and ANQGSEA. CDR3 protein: CSVPTGGAAYEQYF.

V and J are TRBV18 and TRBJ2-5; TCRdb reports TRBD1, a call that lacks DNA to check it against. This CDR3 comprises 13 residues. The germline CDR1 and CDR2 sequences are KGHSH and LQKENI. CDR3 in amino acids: CASSPAGAETQYF.